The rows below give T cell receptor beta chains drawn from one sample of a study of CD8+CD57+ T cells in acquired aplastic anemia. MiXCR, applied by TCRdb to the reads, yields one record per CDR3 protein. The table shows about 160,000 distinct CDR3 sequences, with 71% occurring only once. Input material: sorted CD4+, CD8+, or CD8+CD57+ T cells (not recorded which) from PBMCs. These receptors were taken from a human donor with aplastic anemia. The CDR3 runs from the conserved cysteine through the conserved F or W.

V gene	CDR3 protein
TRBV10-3	CAISDGPGTEAFF
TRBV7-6	CASSPGSSAGTQYF
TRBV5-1	CASSPRPFNTGELFF
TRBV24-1	CATSEPTGSGYTF
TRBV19	CASSSQGGSGDTQYF
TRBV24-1	CATSDTHLAGVRETQYF
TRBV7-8	CASSSGRLNEKLFF
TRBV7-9	CASSWGASTGELFF
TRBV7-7	CASSLLGTSGSNEQFF
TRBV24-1	CATSDSGGPGDTQYF
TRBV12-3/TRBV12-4	CASSLLGLAIGELFF
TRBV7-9	CASSLDRRRRETQYF
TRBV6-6	CASSYDLFDTQYF
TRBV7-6	CASSRGSNTGELFF
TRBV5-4	CASSSTHRSDEKLFF
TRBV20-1	CSASGTGSQETQYF
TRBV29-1	CSVPYGGSTDTQYF
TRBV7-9	CASSYAGQGNEKLFF
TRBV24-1	CATSDFEGYEQYF
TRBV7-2	CASSPPGPGANVLTF
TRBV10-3	CAISAPSAGSPYEQYF
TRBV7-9	CASSLGQGGNTGELFF
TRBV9	CASSVVAGDYGYTF
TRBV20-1	CSARVNRGSEQFF
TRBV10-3	CAISESSGLGTRNEQFF